This T cell receptor beta chain is drawn from a study of Ad26.COV2.S vaccination and SARS-CoV-2 variants. Study at large: By the intramuscular route, Ad26.COV2.S was given once, or twice 56 days apart.

TCRdb's table, derived via immunoSEQ multiplex PCR, lists solely in-frame clones and lacks some. This repertoire shows some 290,000 clones, around four fifths found once; its top ten account for approximately 2.1%. This clone was recorded a few times. No antigen is known for it. The treatment: about 20 received Ad26.COV2.S at low or high dose, single or two shots; about 5 received placebo; per-sample allocation not given. The study sampled participants on day 63 after the first vaccine or placebo injection. Study findings and constraints: The placebo group had lower spike-specific TCR breadth than the vaccine recipients did. Responses of spike-specific T cells (both CD8+ and CD4+) reportedly showed substantial breadth after vaccination.

The clonotype originates from a person between 18 and 60 years old who received the Ad26.COV2.S COVID-19 vaccine or a placebo. This material consisted of peripheral blood, taken in a trial of Ad26.COV2.S vaccine versus placebo.

CDR3 nucleotide sequence: TGTGCCAGCAGCTTAGTGGGGCCCACAGATACGCAGTATTTT. This sequence encodes CASSLVGPTDTQYF. This chain links TRBV7-6 with TRBJ2-3; TRBD1 is a possible D gene (5 bases). Trimming took off 1 base at V and 2 bases at J, with 7 bases between the two ends. Germline V gives CDR1 SGHVS, CDR2 FNYEAQ. This CDR3 contains 14 residues.